The 30 T cell receptor beta chains given below trace back to one sample, sequenced in a study of blood T cell repertoires in COVID-19. The table came from immunoSEQ multiplex PCR; TCRdb's copy has only in-frame clones and leaves some out. The profile shows 170,000 or so clones, around 90% of them singletons. The material sequenced was peripheral blood. Every receptor here comes from a man aged 35-49 years with active or convalescent COVID-19.

The V gene is TRBV7-2, the J gene TRBJ2-7; 7 nucleotides align to TRBD2. V dropped 5 bases and J dropped 6; count of bases not matched to a gene: 7. The CDR3 runs to 13 residues. In germline, CDR1 is SGHTA, CDR2 FQGNSA. The CDR3 here is CASSQLGGSEQYF. As DNA, the CDR3 is TGTGCCAGCAGCCAACTGGGGGGGAGCGAGCAGTACTTC.

J is TRBJ1-2 and V is TRBV19; D ambiguous. CDR1 is LNHDA and CDR2 is SQIVND in the germline V gene (reference sequence). V lost 8 bases and J lost 7, with 20 bases in between. The CDR3 runs 14 residues. The CDR3 sequence is CASQELGVGFGYTF. CDR3 bases: TGTGCCAGTCAGGAACTCGGGGTTGGGTTTGGCTACACCTTC.

This clone was seen at least ten times. The chain links TRBV21-1 to TRBJ2-3; the tabulated D call, TRBD2, remains unverified against the DNA. TRBV21-1 is a pseudogene locus. The length of the CDR3 is 17 residues. The CDR3 region has the DNA TGTGCCAGCAGCAAAGCTTTACGACTAGCGGGGGTGGATACGCAGTATTTT. This sequence encodes CASSKALRLAGVDTQYF.

This chain connects TRBV2 to TRBJ1-5, with D possibly matching TRBD1 (5 bases). The CDR3 runs 14 residues. Per germline, CDR1 SNHLY and CDR2 FYNNEI. The ends were cut back, 7 bases at V and 7 bases at J, with 17 bases in the middle. The CDR3 DNA is TGTGCCAGCATCCTGGGGGGTCCTGGCCAGCCCCAGCATTTT. Protein: CASILGGPGQPQHF.

The J gene is TRBJ2-7, the V gene TRBV7-2; D is perhaps TRBD1 (5 bases). Germline loops: CDR1 SGHTA, CDR2 FQGNSA. V lost 5 bases and J lost 0, with 11 bases in between. The CDR3 extends over 14 amino acids. The CDR3 sequence: CASSPQVSSYEQYF. The CDR3 bases are TGTGCCAGCAGCCCACAGGTTAGCTCCTACGAGCAGTACTTC.

The chain uses TRBV6-2 or TRBV6-3 and TRBJ2-2, with TRBD2 identical over 8 bases. The V gene end was trimmed by 2 bases and the J gene end by 5 bases; junction bases not matched to a gene: 7. The CDR3 contains 16 residues. The V gene's germline CDR1 is MNHEY and CDR2 SVGEGT. CDR3 sequence (DNA): TGTGCCAGCAGTTACGTCGCGGGGGGATCGACCGGGGAGCTGTTTTTT. Translated: CASSYVAGGSTGELFF.

The rearrangement links TRBV5-4 to TRBJ2-7; D is possibly TRBD1 (6 bases). Germline V gene lookup returns CDR1 SGHNT and CDR2 YYREEE (reference sequence). This CDR3 is 14 amino acids long. Trimming cost V 4 bases and J 3 bases, with 14 bases left between them. CDR3: CASSLGQRGYEQYF. CDR3 sequence (DNA): TGTGCCAGCAGCCTCGGACAGCGTGGCTACGAGCAGTACTTC.

This clone was seen a single time. V is TRBV12-3 or TRBV12-4 and J is TRBJ2-4; D gene unclear. V dropped 6 bases and J dropped 3 bases, with 6 bases sitting between them. This CDR3 spans 12 amino acids. CDR3 region: CASRDIKNIQYF. The CDR3 bases are TGTGCCAGCAGAGACATCAAAAACATTCAGTACTTC.

This chain joins TRBV24-1 and TRBJ1-2; TRBD1 agrees at 9 bases. V shed 3 bases and J 5 bases; nucleotides not matched to a gene: 12. This CDR3 has 17 amino acids. Germline values: CDR1 KGHDR, CDR2 SFDVKD. CDR3 sequence: CATSDTTGGTAGYGYTF. The CDR3 DNA sequence: TGTGCCACCAGTGATACCACAGGGGGCACCGCCGGGTATGGCTACACCTTC.

With regard to this clone: The sample carries other DNA sequences with the same CDR3. The J gene is TRBJ1-1, the V gene TRBV14; D may be TRBD1 (5 bases). The ends were cut back, 2 bases at V and 1 base at J, with 5 bases in the middle. Germline CDR1 is SGHDN and CDR2 is FVKESK. The CDR3 consists of 13 residues. The CDR3 reads CASSQQGNTEAFF. The DNA for the CDR3 is TGTGCCAGCAGCCAACAGGGGAACACTGAAGCTTTCTTT.

This clone was recorded a few times. CDR3 nucleotide sequence: TGTGCCAGCAGCACCCCGGGTGAGACCTACGAGCAGTACTTC. Translated: CASSTPGETYEQYF. The chain links TRBV7-2 to TRBJ2-7; D gene unclear. The V end was cut by 5 bases, the J end by 2 bases, with 13 bases between. CDR3 length: 14 residues. The germline V gene encodes CDR1 SGHTA and CDR2 FQGNSA. The full variable domain, rest sourced from reference TRBV7-2 and TRBJ2-7, is GAGVSQSPSNKVTEKGKDVELRCDPISGHTALYWYRQSLGQGLEFLIYFQGNSAPDKSGLPSDRFSAERTGGSVSTLTIQRTQQEDSAVYLCASSTPGETYEQYFGPGTRLTVT.

The J gene is TRBJ2-3, the V gene TRBV2, with TRBD2 matching over 11 bases. CDR3 length: 16 residues. Unmatched junction bases numbered 5, after V lost 6 bases and J lost 0 bases. Germline-derived CDR1 and CDR2 are SNHLY and FYNNEI. In DNA form, the CDR3 reads TGTGCCAGCAGAGCTAGCGGGGGGCTAAGCACAGATACGCAGTATTTT. Translating it yields CASRASGGLSTDTQYF.

The chain links TRBV5-1 to TRBJ2-5; TRBD1 matches 8 bases. Germline loops: CDR1 SGHRS, CDR2 YFSETQ. There are 16 residues in the CDR3. J lost 5 bases, V lost 2 bases, and 11 bases had no gene match. CDR3 residues: CASSLTAGGSEETQYF. The CDR3 region has the DNA TGCGCCAGCAGCTTAACGGCAGGGGGCTCGGAGGAGACCCAGTACTTC.

This clone came up a few times. The chain links TRBV28 to TRBJ1-2; TRBD1 matches 7 bases. The CDR3 length is 15 residues. The J segment lost 9 bases and the V segment lost 4 bases, leaving 14 bases of the junction unmatched. CDR1 and CDR2 from the germline V gene are MDHEN and SYDVKM. This CDR3 reads CASSYPGQTLFRYTF. The DNA for the CDR3 is TGTGCCAGCAGTTATCCGGGACAGACTTTGTTCCGCTACACCTTC.

The V and J genes are TRBV27 and TRBJ1-6; TRBD1 matches at 9 bases. The CDR3 is made up of 16 amino acids. V shed 8 bases, J shed 0 bases, and the junction held 5 bases outside the gene matches. Germline loops: CDR1 MNHEY, CDR2 SMNVEV (reference sequence). For the CDR3, the DNA is TGTGCCAGCCGGACAGGGGCAAGCTCCTATAATTCACCCCTCCACTTT. Encoded protein: CASRTGASSYNSPLHF.

The genes are TRBV30 and TRBJ2-1; 10 bases fit TRBD2. J was trimmed by 2 bases and V by 4 bases; bases with no gene match: 5. Germline V CDR1 and CDR2: GTSNPN, SVGIG (reference sequence). The CDR3 extends over 15 amino acids. CDR3 DNA: TGTGCCTGGAAAATAGCGGGGGGTCCCTACAATGAGCAGTTCTTC. Protein sequence: CAWKIAGGPYNEQFF. The full variable domain, rest sourced from reference TRBV30 and TRBJ2-1, is SQTIHQWPATLVQPVGSPLSLECTVEGTSNPNLYWYRQAAGRGLQLLFYSVGIGQISSEVPQNLSASRPQDRQFILSSKKLLLSDSGFYLCAWKIAGGPYNEQFFGPGTRLTVL.

The chain has TRBV9 and TRBJ2-2; 10 bases agree with TRBD2. From germline, CDR1 is SGDLS and CDR2 YYNGEE. This CDR3 has 16 residues. J was trimmed by 5 bases and V by 0 bases; bases with no gene match: 4. The CDR3 region has the DNA TGTGCCAGCAGCGTAGAGCGGGGGGGCCATACCGGGGAGCTGTTTTTT. Amino acids: CASSVERGGHTGELFF.

Concerning this clone: Other DNA sequences in this specimen translate into the identical CDR3. This sequence joins TRBV20-1 and TRBJ1-4; tentatively, D is TRBD1 (5 bases). The CDR3 extends over 11 amino acids. Germline CDR1 is DFQATT and CDR2 is SNEGSKA (reference sequence). Trimming shortened V by 3 bases and J by 7 bases, and 6 bases separated the two germline ends. The CDR3: CSASRGEKLFF. DNA for the CDR3: TGCAGTGCTAGTAGGGGTGAAAAACTGTTTTTT.

This clone appeared once. The chain joins TRBV27 to TRBJ2-2; tentatively, D is TRBD1 (6 bases). Trimming removed 4 bases from V and 0 bases from J, with 12 bases in between. CDR1 is MNHEY, CDR2 SMNVEV, per germline (reference sequence). The CDR3 spans 16 residues. In DNA, the CDR3 is TGTGCCAGCAGTTACACGGGACACACGAACACCGGGGAGCTGTTTTTT. It translates to CASSYTGHTNTGELFF.

V usage is TRBV5-8 and J usage is TRBJ2-7; TRBD2 might be the D (6 bases). This CDR3 region has 14 residues. The ends were cut back, 2 bases at V and 5 bases at J, with 14 bases in the middle. Germline-derived CDR1 and CDR2 are SGHTS and YDEGEE. CDR3 DNA: TGTGCCAGCAGCTTTTTGGTGGGGGGTAACGAGCAGTACTTC. Protein sequence: CASSFLVGGNEQYF.

The chain is built from TRBV3-1 (or the pseudogene TRBV3-2) and TRBJ2-1, with 11 bases fitting TRBD1. The CDR3 is 13 amino acids. Looked up from germline, CDR1 is LGHDT and CDR2 is YNNKEL (reference sequence). V lost 4 bases, J lost 10 bases, and 3 bases stayed unmatched. The CDR3 region is CASSPRTGGEQFF. The CDR3 DNA reads as TGTGCCAGCAGCCCCAGGACAGGGGGCGAGCAGTTCTTC.

This clone was counted a few times. The CDR3 coding sequence is TGTGCCAGCAGTTGGGACAGGGGAAACAATGAGCAGTTCTTC. Amino acids: CASSWDRGNNEQFF. The J gene is TRBJ2-1, the V gene TRBV27, with 10 nucleotides matching TRBD1. Unmatched junction bases numbered 2, after V lost 4 bases and J lost 5 bases. The CDR3 loop spans 14 amino acids. CDR1 and CDR2 (germline): MNHEY, SMNVEV (reference sequence).

This chain links TRBV2 with TRBJ2-5; D ambiguous. The CDR3 is 14 amino acids. Germline V gives CDR1 SNHLY, CDR2 FYNNEI. V lost 7 bases, J lost 4 bases, and 16 bases lay in between. CDR3 residues: CASKDTEWVETQYF. The DNA for the CDR3 is TGTGCCAGCAAAGACACAGAATGGGTAGAGACCCAGTACTTC.

The CDR3 coding sequence is TGTGCCAGCAGCCAAGACAGGGACACTGAAGCTTTCTTT. Translation gives CASSQDRDTEAFF. The rearrangement joins TRBV14 to TRBJ1-1, with D possibly TRBD1 on 5 matching bases. Deletions cut 0 bases from V and 3 bases from J, with 5 bases between. This CDR3 has 13 amino acids. Per the germline V gene, CDR1 is SGHDN and CDR2 is FVKESK.

The rearrangement joins TRBV5-4 to TRBJ1-4, with 8 bases fitting TRBD1. CDR3 size: 14 residues. The V gene end was trimmed by 1 base and the J gene end by 8 bases; junction bases not matched to a gene: 4. CDR1 SGHNT and CDR2 YYREEE come from the germline V gene (reference sequence). CDR3 sequence: CASSLMTGEEKLFF. The CDR3 DNA follows: TGTGCCAGCAGCTTGATGACAGGGGAAGAAAAACTGTTTTTT.

The chain is built from TRBV28 and TRBJ2-3, with 10 bases aligning to TRBD2. Unmatched junction bases numbered 6, after V lost 5 bases and J lost 4 bases. The CDR3 has 15 amino acids. Germline-derived CDR1 and CDR2 are MDHEN and SYDVKM. CDR3 DNA sequence: TGTGCCAGCAGTGAGCCTAGCGGGGGTGCAGATACGCAGTATTTT. Translation gives CASSEPSGGADTQYF.

This clone occurred once. The gene calls are TRBV30 and TRBJ1-6; D ambiguous. This CDR3 region has 13 residues. V was pared by 4 bases and J by 4 bases, with 8 bases between. Germline CDR1 GTSNPN, CDR2 SVGIG (reference sequence). The CDR3 region has the DNA TGTGCCTGGAATCAGTTGTATAATTCACCCCTCCACTTT. It specifies CAWNQLYNSPLHF.

DNA for the CDR3: TGTGCCAGCACCCGCGGGGCAGACTCGTACGAGCAGTACTTC. Its protein product is CASTRGADSYEQYF. The chain employs TRBV6-6 and TRBJ2-7; D may be TRBD2 (6 bases). The germline CDR1 and CDR2 sequences are MNHNY and SVGAGI (reference sequence). This CDR3 is 14 amino acids long. Deletions cut 7 bases from V and 4 bases from J, with 17 bases between.

This clone was picked up one time. The chain joins TRBV19 to TRBJ2-2, with D perhaps TRBD1 (6 bases). This CDR3 is 12 amino acids long. The germline V and J ends were trimmed by 4 bases and 6 bases, with 6 bases remaining between them. CDR1 and CDR2 from the germline V gene are LNHDA and SQIVND (reference sequence). CDR3 DNA: TGTGCCAGTAGTACAGGGGCCGGGGAGCTGTTTTTT. Translated: CASSTGAGELFF. Variable domain in full (rest from reference TRBV19 and TRBJ2-2): DGGITQSPKYLFRKEGQNVTLSCEQNLNHDAMYWYRQDPGQGLRLIYYSQIVNDFQKGDIAEGYSVSREKKESFPLTVTSAQKNPTAFYLCASSTGAGELFFGEGSRLTVL.

V gene TRBV19 combines with J gene TRBJ2-7, with D possibly matching TRBD1 (5 bases). The germline gives CDR1 LNHDA, CDR2 SQIVND (reference sequence). Trimming took 4 bases from V and 2 from J, leaving 9 bases between them. CDR3 length: 13 amino acids. In DNA, the CDR3 is TGTGCCAGTAGTAACAGGCCTACCTACGAGCAGTACTTC. It codes for CASSNRPTYEQYF.